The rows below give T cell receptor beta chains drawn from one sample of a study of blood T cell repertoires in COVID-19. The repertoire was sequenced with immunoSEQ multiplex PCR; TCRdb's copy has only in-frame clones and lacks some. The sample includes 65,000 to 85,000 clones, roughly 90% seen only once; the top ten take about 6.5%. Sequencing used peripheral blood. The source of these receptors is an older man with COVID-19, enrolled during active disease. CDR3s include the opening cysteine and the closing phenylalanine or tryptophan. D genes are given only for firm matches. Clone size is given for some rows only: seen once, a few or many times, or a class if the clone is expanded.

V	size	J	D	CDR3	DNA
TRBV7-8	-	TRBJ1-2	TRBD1	CASSPGTGRTHYGYTF	TGTGCCAGCAGCCCCGGGACAGGGCGGACTCACTATGGCTACACCTTC
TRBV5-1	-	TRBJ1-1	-	CASSLEGASTEAFF	TGCGCCAGCAGCTTGGAAGGGGCGTCGACTGAAGCTTTCTTT
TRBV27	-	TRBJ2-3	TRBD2	CASSLRISGGAHTQYF	TGTGCCAGCAGTTTAAGGATCTCCGGGGGGGCTCATACGCAGTATTTT
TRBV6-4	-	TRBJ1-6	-	CASSEQGKSPLHF	TGTGCCAGCAGTGAACAGGGAAAATCACCCCTCCACTTT
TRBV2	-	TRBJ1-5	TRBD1	CASSLQGNGQPQHF	TGTGCCAGCAGTTTACAGGGGAACGGGCAGCCCCAGCATTTT
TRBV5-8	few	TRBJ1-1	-	CASSLAWAWSTEAFF	TGTGCCAGCAGCTTGGCTTGGGCTTGGTCCACTGAAGCTTTCTTT
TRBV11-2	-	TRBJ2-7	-	CASTIPPGGPYEQYF	TGTGCCAGCACCATTCCTCCGGGGGGCCCCTACGAGCAGTACTTC
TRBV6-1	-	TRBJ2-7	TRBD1	CASRSGDSPYEQYF	TGTGCCAGCAGGTCTGGGGACAGTCCCTACGAGCAGTACTTC
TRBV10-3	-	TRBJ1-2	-	CAISESPGVEGYTF	TGTGCCATCAGTGAGTCGCCAGGGGTGGAAGGCTACACCTTC
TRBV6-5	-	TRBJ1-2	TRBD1	CASSGTGAYGYTF	TGTGCCAGCAGCGGGACAGGGGCATATGGCTACACCTTC
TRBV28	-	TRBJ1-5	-	CASRVTNQPQHF	TGTGCCAGCAGGGTGACAAATCAGCCCCAGCATTTT
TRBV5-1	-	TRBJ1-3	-	CASSLDQRYSGNTIYF	TGCGCCAGCAGCTTGGATCAGCGCTACTCTGGAAACACCATATATTTT
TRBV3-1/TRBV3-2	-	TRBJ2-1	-	CASSSQSDEQFF	TGTGCCAGCAGCTCCCAATCGGATGAGCAGTTCTTC
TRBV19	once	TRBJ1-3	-	CASSIESRGRNTIYF	TGTGCCAGTAGTATAGAGAGCAGGGGAAGAAACACCATATATTTT